These 18 T cell receptor beta chains came from one sample sequenced in a study of blood T cells in healthy people across ages. Alongside a J-beta primer mix, a sample-barcoded 5' primer served in a second PCR lasting about 7 to 12 cycles. TCRdb reprocessed the 5' RACE reads with MiXCR, giving one entry per CDR3 protein. Of hundreds of thousands of distinct CDR3 sequences listed, around 38% are singletons. Sequenced sample: blood. These receptors all come from a man aged 80 or over in good health.

The CDR3 region has the DNA TGCAGTGCTAGAGAGACAGGGAGGGGTGGCTACACCTTC. Its protein product is CSARETGRGGYTF. The V call is TRBV20-1, the J call TRBJ1-2; 7 nucleotides match TRBD1. The V gene end was trimmed by 0 bases and the J gene end by 7 bases; junction bases not matched to a gene: 5. The CDR3 contains 13 residues. CDR1 and CDR2 (germline): DFQATT, SNEGSKA (reference sequence).

Comment on this clonotype: A much larger clone lies one base from this, so it may be a read error. The chain employs TRBV5-1 and TRBJ1-2; D remains unclear. Germline CDR1 and CDR2: SGHRS and YFSETQ. The CDR3 length is 12 residues. V gave up 0 bases and J gave up 8 bases, with 8 bases separating them. DNA of the CDR3: TGCGCCAGCAGCTTGGAAGGAGAGGGCTACACCTTC. This sequence encodes CASSLEGEGYTF.

This clonotype was recorded a few times. The J gene is TRBJ2-5, the V gene TRBV4-3; TRBD1 agrees at 7 bases. The CDR3 sequence is 15 residues long. Looked up from germline, CDR1 is LGHNA and CDR2 is YSLEER. Trimming cost V 2 bases and J 1 base; bases outside gene matches: 4. CDR3: CASSQKGATQETQYF. The CDR3 DNA reads TGCGCCAGCAGCCAAAAGGGGGCAACCCAAGAGACCCAGTACTTC.

The J gene is TRBJ2-5, the V gene TRBV20-1; D could derive from TRBD1 or TRBD2 (6 bases each). Germline-derived CDR1 and CDR2 are DFQATT and SNEGSKA (reference sequence). The V gene lost 3 bases and the J gene lost 5 bases, with 13 bases spanning the gap. CDR3 length: 13 residues. CDR3 sequence (DNA): TGCAGTGCTAGGAAGGGGGGCCTGGAGACCCAGTACTTC. Encoded protein: CSARKGGLETQYF.

The gene calls are TRBV28 and TRBJ1-2; possible D gene TRBD1, 6 bases. Trimming left V 5 bases short and J 10 bases short, with 14 bases between. The germline V gene encodes CDR1 MDHEN and CDR2 SYDVKM. The CDR3 covers 12 residues. The CDR3 DNA is TGTGCCAGCAGTGGAGACAGGAGCGACTACACCTTC. Translation gives CASSGDRSDYTF.

The gene calls are TRBV21-1 and TRBJ2-5; TRBD2 reflects the table's D call only, with no check against the DNA. TRBV21-1 is a documented pseudogene. The CDR3 has 13 amino acids. In nucleotides, the CDR3 is TGTGCCAGCAGCAAAGAGGAGAGGGCGACCCAGTACTTC. Encoded protein: CASSKEERATQYF.

The gene calls are TRBV4-3 and TRBJ2-1; 9 nucleotides align to TRBD2. Trimming took 0 bases from V and 4 from J; bases not matched to a gene: 4. The germline gives CDR1 LGHNA, CDR2 YSLEER. CDR3 length equals 16 residues. The CDR3 reads CASSQDIAGVYNEQFF. CDR3 coding DNA: TGCGCCAGCAGCCAAGATATAGCGGGAGTATACAATGAGCAGTTCTTC.

This chain connects TRBV20-1 to TRBJ1-2; TRBD1 might be the D (5 bases). The CDR3 is 15 amino acids. Germline V gene lookup returns CDR1 DFQATT and CDR2 SNEGSKA (reference sequence). Trimming pared 1 base from V and 4 bases from J, leaving 16 bases between. CDR3 loop: CSARVHCQGGYGYTF. The CDR3 DNA is TGCAGTGCTAGAGTCCATTGTCAGGGAGGCTATGGCTACACCTTC.

This clonotype occurred a few times. CDR3 bases: TGTGCCAGCAGCTCTGGGGGGTCCACCTCCTACAATGAGCAGTTCTTC. Its protein product is CASSSGGSTSYNEQFF. This chain links TRBV7-9 with TRBJ2-1, with D possibly TRBD2 on 6 matching bases. Germline V lookup: CDR1 SEHNR, CDR2 FQNEAQ (reference sequence). The CDR3 length is 16 residues. V was cut by 4 bases and J by 0 bases, with 13 bases left in between.

The rearrangement joins TRBV6-2 or TRBV6-3 to TRBJ2-1; TRBD2 agrees at 10 bases. Germline lookup yields CDR1 MNHEY and CDR2 SVGEGT. Trimming cost V 0 bases and J 5 bases; bases outside gene matches: 4. The CDR3 sequence is 16 residues long. This CDR3 is CASSYSTSGYDNEQFF. CDR3 DNA: TGTGCCAGCAGTTACTCGACTAGCGGGTACGACAATGAGCAGTTCTTC.

This chain connects TRBV11-2 to TRBJ2-5, with TRBD2 matching over 10 bases. Germline CDR1 SGHAT, CDR2 FQNNGV. The CDR3 length is 15 residues. With 6 bases clipped from V and 5 bases from J, the junction kept 9 bases outside the gene matches. The CDR3 spells CASSPDPGLAETQYF. For the CDR3, the DNA is TGTGCCAGCAGTCCGGATCCGGGACTAGCGGAGACCCAGTACTTC.

The chain uses TRBV7-9 and TRBJ2-1, with TRBD2 matching 14 bases. Germline CDR1 SEHNR, CDR2 FQNEAQ (reference sequence). This CDR3 contains 18 residues. J was trimmed by 8 bases and V by 9 bases; bases with no gene match: 18. DNA of the CDR3: TGTGCCAGTTCCGGGACTAGCGGGAGACAAATACAGATGGATGAGCAGTTCTTC. As protein: CASSGTSGRQIQMDEQFF.

As for this clonotype: One end of the junction does not line up with germline, which may come from a read error. The V gene is TRBV6-1, the J gene TRBJ1-2; the match to TRBD1 covers 8 bases. The CDR3 consists of 13 residues. Germline values: CDR1 MNHNS, CDR2 SASEGT. The CDR3 here is CASSPDRANGYIF. The DNA for the CDR3 is TGTGCCAGCAGTCCGGACAGGGCGAATGGCTACATCTTC.

The chain employs TRBV20-1 and TRBJ2-3; TRBD2 matches 9 bases. V lost 3 bases to trimming and J lost 4 bases; unmatched junction nucleotides: 5. CDR3 length: 14 residues. Germline CDR1 is DFQATT and CDR2 is SNEGSKA (reference sequence). The CDR3 DNA reads TGCAGTGCTAGGTCGCGGGGGGGAGCAGATACGCAGTATTTT. Its translation is CSARSRGGADTQYF.

This clonotype was observed a handful of times. J is TRBJ2-3 and V is TRBV12-3 or TRBV12-4; 9 bases align to TRBD2. With 7 bases clipped from V and 1 base from J, the junction kept 15 bases outside the gene matches. The CDR3 runs to 18 residues. The CDR3 is CASKERAGGPIGTDTQYF. CDR3 nucleotide sequence: TGTGCCAGCAAAGAGAGAGCGGGAGGACCAATAGGCACAGATACGCAGTATTTT.

In this sample, this clonotype turned up a few times. The chain joins TRBV20-1 to TRBJ2-5, with TRBD1 identical over 7 bases. Germline values: CDR1 DFQATT, CDR2 SNEGSKA (reference sequence). CDR3 length: 13 amino acids. Losses at the gene ends were 0 bases for V and 3 bases for J; bases not matched to a gene: 1. CDR3 region: CSARDDREETQYF. CDR3 bases: TGCAGTGCTAGAGACGACAGGGAAGAGACCCAGTACTTC.

V gene TRBV7-9 combines with J gene TRBJ2-3; D not certain. This CDR3 comprises 16 residues. The germline V gene has CDR1 SEHNR and CDR2 FQNEAQ (reference sequence). Between the trimmed V and J ends, which lost 3 bases and 1 base, there was a span of 14 bases. CDR3 sequence: CASSLGEQRGTDTQYF. In DNA, the CDR3 is TGTGCCAGCAGCTTGGGTGAGCAACGAGGCACAGATACGCAGTATTTT.

Turning to this clonotype: This may come from a read error, since a much larger clone is one base off. This chain uses TRBV5-1 with TRBJ2-5; D not resolved. CDR1 SGHRS and CDR2 YFSETQ come from the germline V gene. The CDR3 length is 14 residues. CDR3 in DNA: TGCGCCAGCAGCTTGGGGGCAGATCGGAAGACCCAGGACTTC. It codes for CASSLGADRKTQDF.